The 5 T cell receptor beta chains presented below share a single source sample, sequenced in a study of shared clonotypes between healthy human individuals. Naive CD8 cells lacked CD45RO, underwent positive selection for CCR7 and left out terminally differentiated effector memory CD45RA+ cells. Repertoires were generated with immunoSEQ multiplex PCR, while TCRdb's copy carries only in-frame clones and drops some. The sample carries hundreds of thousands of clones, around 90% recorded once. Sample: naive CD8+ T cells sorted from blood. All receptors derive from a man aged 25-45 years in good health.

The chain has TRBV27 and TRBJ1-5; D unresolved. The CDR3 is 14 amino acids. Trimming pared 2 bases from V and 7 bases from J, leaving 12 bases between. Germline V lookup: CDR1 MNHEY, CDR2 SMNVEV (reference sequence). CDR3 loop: CASSLARGVQPQHF. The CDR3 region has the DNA TGTGCCAGCAGTTTAGCCCGAGGCGTCCAGCCCCAGCATTTT.

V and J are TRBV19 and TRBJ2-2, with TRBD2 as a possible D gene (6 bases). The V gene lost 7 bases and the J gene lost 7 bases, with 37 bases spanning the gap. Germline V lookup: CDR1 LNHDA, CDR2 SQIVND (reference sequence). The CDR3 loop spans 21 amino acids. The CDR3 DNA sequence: TGTGCCAGTAACCCGCTTCCCGGAAATCCTATAGCGGATAGTGGGAACGGGGAGCTGTTTTTT. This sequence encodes CASNPLPGNPIADSGNGELFF.

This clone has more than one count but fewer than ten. DNA of the CDR3: TGTGCCAGCAGCGTGGCCCTCTACGAGCAGTACTTC. Protein: CASSVALYEQYF. V and J are TRBV7-9 and TRBJ2-7; D unclear. The germline V gene encodes CDR1 SEHNR and CDR2 FQNEAQ (reference sequence). V gave up 5 bases and J gave up 3 bases, with 8 bases separating them. This CDR3 has 12 residues.

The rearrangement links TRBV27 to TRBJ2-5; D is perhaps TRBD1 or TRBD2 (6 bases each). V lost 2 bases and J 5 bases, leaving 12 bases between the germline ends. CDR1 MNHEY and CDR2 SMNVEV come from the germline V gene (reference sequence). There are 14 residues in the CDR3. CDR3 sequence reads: CASSLRRRGETQYF. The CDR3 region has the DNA TGTGCCAGCAGTTTACGGCGGAGGGGGGAGACCCAGTACTTC.

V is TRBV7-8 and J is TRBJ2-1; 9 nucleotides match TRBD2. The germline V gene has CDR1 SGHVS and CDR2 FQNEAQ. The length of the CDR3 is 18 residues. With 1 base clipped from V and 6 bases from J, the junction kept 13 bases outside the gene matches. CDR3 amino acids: CASSLDQGIAGVGNEQFF. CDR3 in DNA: TGTGCCAGCAGCTTAGACCAGGGGATAGCGGGAGTGGGCAATGAGCAGTTCTTC.